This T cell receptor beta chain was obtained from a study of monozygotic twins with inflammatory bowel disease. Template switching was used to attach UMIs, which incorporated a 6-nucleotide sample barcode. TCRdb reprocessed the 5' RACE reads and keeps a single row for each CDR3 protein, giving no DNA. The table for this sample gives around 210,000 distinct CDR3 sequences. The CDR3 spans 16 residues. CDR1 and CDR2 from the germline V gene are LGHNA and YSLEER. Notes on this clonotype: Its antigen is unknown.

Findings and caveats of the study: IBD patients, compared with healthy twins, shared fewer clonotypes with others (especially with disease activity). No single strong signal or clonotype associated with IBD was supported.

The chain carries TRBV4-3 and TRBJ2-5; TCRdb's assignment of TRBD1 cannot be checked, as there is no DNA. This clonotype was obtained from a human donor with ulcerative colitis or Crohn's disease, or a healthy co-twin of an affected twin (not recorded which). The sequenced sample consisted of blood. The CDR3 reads CASSQGGTGAQETQYF.